Listed below are T cell receptor beta chains from one sample, sequenced in a study of T-cell memory formation after mild COVID-19. TCRdb redid the calling of the 5' RACE reads with MiXCR, one entry per CDR3 protein. Among tens of thousands of distinct CDR3 sequences listed, 6.6% were seen once. Sequencing used PBMCs or a T cell subset sorted from them (not recorded which). The receptors derive from an adult who had mild COVID-19 (a few samples of this study predate the infection). Cell type and time point are not known. The CDR3 runs from the conserved cysteine through the conserved F or W. The D gene is left open where the match is weak. Clone sizes are given selectively: once, few, many, or a class where the clone is expanded.

abundance	d_gene	v_gene	j_gene	CDR3aa	CDR3nt
NA	NA	TRBV6-5	TRBJ1-5	CASRTVGQGGNQPQHF	TGTGCCAGCAGGACGGTCGGGCAGGGAGGGAATCAGCCCCAGCATTTT
once	TRBD2	TRBV6-5	TRBJ2-5	CASSYGLEGGETQYF	TGTGCCAGCAGTTATGGACTAGAGGGTGGGGAGACCCAGTACTTC
NA	NA	TRBV3-1	TRBJ1-1	CASSQRPAGEAFF	TGTGCCAGCAGCCAAAGGCCAGCAGGCGAAGCTTTCTTT
NA	TRBD1	TRBV6-5	TRBJ1-5	CASSFDRGHQPQHF	TGTGCCAGCAGTTTTGACAGGGGGCATCAGCCCCAGCATTTT
few	NA	TRBV5-6	TRBJ2-1	CASSLGPRDEQFF	TGTGCCAGCAGCTTGGGTCCCCGGGATGAGCAGTTCTTC
few	NA	TRBV20-1	TRBJ1-1	CSAREGTLNTEAFF	TGCAGTGCTAGAGAAGGGACATTGAACACTGAAGCTTTCTTT
many	NA	TRBV6-5	TRBJ1-2	CASTGYGTANYGYTF	TGTGCCAGCACCGGGTACGGGACCGCCAACTATGGCTACACCTTC
many	NA	TRBV29-1	TRBJ2-7	CSGGLRGEQYF	TGCAGCGGCGGGCTAAGGGGCGAGCAGTACTTC
many	TRBD2	TRBV4-1	TRBJ2-3	CASSQGASGRDTQYF	TGCGCCAGCAGCCAAGGGGCTAGCGGGAGAGATACGCAGTATTTT
NA	TRBD1	TRBV6-5	TRBJ2-5	CASRQGYQETQYF	TGTGCCAGCAGACAGGGGTACCAAGAGACCCAGTACTTC
NA	TRBD2	TRBV30	TRBJ2-7	CAWSPLAGVSYEQYF	TGTGCCTGGAGTCCTCTAGCGGGAGTAAGCTACGAGCAGTACTTC
many	TRBD2	TRBV2	TRBJ2-1	CASDGPTSGGGEQFF	TGTGCCAGCGATGGACCTACTAGCGGGGGGGGTGAGCAGTTCTTC
NA	NA	TRBV29-1	TRBJ1-2	CSVSFAGFRGYTF	TGCAGCGTTTCTTTTGCGGGCTTTCGGGGCTACACCTTC
many	TRBD2	TRBV4-2	TRBJ2-3	CASSQDGAGGPGGTQYF	TGTGCCAGCAGCCAAGATGGGGCGGGGGGGCCCGGTGGTACGCAGTATTTT
NA	NA	TRBV7-2	TRBJ1-2	CASSSPYGYTF	TGTGCCAGCAGCTCCCCCTATGGCTACACCTTC
NA	NA	TRBV30	TRBJ1-2	CAWSFGPVGYTF	TGTGCCTGGAGTTTCGGCCCGGTGGGCTACACCTTC
many	NA	TRBV5-1	TRBJ2-1	CASSLGSGAVTYNEQFF	TGCGCCAGCAGCTTGGGGTCCGGGGCCGTCACCTACAATGAGCAGTTCTTC
many	NA	TRBV5-1	TRBJ2-1	CASSLSWIYEQFF	TGCGCCAGCAGCTTGTCGTGGATCTATGAGCAGTTCTTC
many	TRBD1	TRBV29-1	TRBJ2-2	CSAQGGRGAGELFF	TGCAGCGCACAGGGGGGCCGTGGGGCCGGGGAGCTGTTTTTT
few	TRBD2	TRBV13	TRBJ2-3	CASSFVGLAGVTDTQYF	TGTGCCAGCAGCTTCGTTGGACTAGCGGGAGTCACAGATACGCAGTATTTT
many	NA	TRBV12-3/TRBV12-4	TRBJ1-5	CASSFKSGQPQHF	TGTGCCAGCAGTTTTAAGAGTGGCCAGCCCCAGCATTTT
NA	TRBD2	TRBV5-6	TRBJ2-1	CASSLIGLAVDEQFF	TGTGCCAGCAGCTTAATCGGACTAGCAGTCGATGAGCAGTTCTTC
NA	NA	TRBV11-1	TRBJ2-4	CASSGSVDYDGTNNKNIQYF	TGTGCCAGCAGCGGCTCAGTCGACTATGACGGAACCAACAACAAAAACATTCAGTACTTC
many	NA	TRBV24-1	TRBJ2-4	CAQISHLAKNIQYF	TGTGCTCAGATAAGCCACTTGGCCAAAAACATTCAGTACTTC
NA	TRBD2	TRBV12-3/TRBV12-4	TRBJ2-1	CASSFGTSGRPGNEQFF	TGTGCCAGCAGTTTTGGGACTAGCGGGAGGCCGGGGAATGAGCAGTTCTTC
many	NA	TRBV24-1	TRBJ1-4	CATSETGGGEKLFF	TGTGCCACCAGTGAAACGGGAGGCGGCGAAAAACTGTTTTTT
many	TRBD1	TRBV7-8	TRBJ2-5	CASSARQGGSTQYF	TGTGCCAGCAGCGCCAGACAGGGGGGGTCGACCCAGTACTTC
few	NA	TRBV3-1	TRBJ1-2	CASSQGVTNYGYTF	TGTGCCAGCAGCCAAGGGGTTACCAACTATGGCTACACCTTC
few	TRBD1	TRBV24-1	TRBJ2-2	CATSDWGQGIGTGELFF	TGTGCCACCAGTGATTGGGGACAGGGGATAGGCACCGGGGAGCTGTTTTTT
few	NA	TRBV3-1	TRBJ1-1	CASSQGGLGAFF	TGTGCCAGCAGCCAAGGGGGTCTTGGCGCTTTCTTT
many	NA	TRBV6-5	TRBJ2-2	CASSAGEGWVGELFF	TGTGCCAGCAGTGCCGGGGAAGGCTGGGTCGGGGAGCTGTTTTTT
many	NA	TRBV11-3	TRBJ1-1	CASSLVGFDTEAFF	TGTGCCAGCAGCTTAGTAGGGTTTGACACTGAAGCTTTCTTT
few	NA	TRBV5-6	TRBJ2-7	CASSLVVRPYEQYF	TGTGCCAGCAGCTTGGTTGTCAGGCCCTACGAGCAGTACTTC
NA	TRBD1	TRBV15	TRBJ1-6	CATSKGARNSPLHF	TGTGCCACCAGCAAGGGGGCGCGGAATTCACCCCTCCACTTT
many	TRBD2	TRBV11-3	TRBJ2-1	CASSLAYIAGYNEQFF	TGTGCCAGCAGCTTAGCCTACATAGCGGGCTACAATGAGCAGTTCTTC
NA	TRBD2	TRBV10-3	TRBJ2-1	CAISGASGGLNNEQFF	TGTGCCATCAGTGGGGCTAGCGGGGGGCTCAACAATGAGCAGTTCTTC
many	NA	TRBV9	TRBJ2-2	CASKPGTANTGELFF	TGTGCCAGCAAACCCGGGACGGCGAACACCGGGGAGCTGTTTTTT
NA	NA	TRBV9	TRBJ1-2	CASSAFGLTIF	TGTGCCAGCAGCGCCTTCGGGCTTACGATCTTC
many	NA	TRBV6-5	TRBJ1-6	CATGEQTNSPLHF	TGTGCCACCGGGGAGCAGACCAATTCACCCCTCCACTTT
NA	TRBD1	TRBV7-2	TRBJ2-7	CASSLSGQGMYEQYF	TGTGCCAGCAGCTTATCAGGACAGGGGATGTACGAGCAGTACTTC
few	NA	TRBV7-2	TRBJ1-5	CASSLWTGGNQPQHF	TGTGCCAGCAGCTTATGGACGGGGGGCAATCAGCCCCAGCATTTT
few	TRBD1	TRBV7-8	TRBJ2-7	CASSLGQGPREQYF	TGTGCCAGCAGCTTAGGACAGGGGCCCAGGGAGCAGTACTTC
many	NA	TRBV5-5	TRBJ2-2	CASSLARVRSTGELFF	TGTGCCAGCAGCTTGGCCAGGGTACGGAGCACCGGGGAGCTGTTTTTT
NA	TRBD2	TRBV12-3/TRBV12-4	TRBJ2-5	CASSLSPSGETQYF	TGTGCCAGCAGTTTATCCCCTAGCGGGGAGACCCAGTACTTC
NA	NA	TRBV5-1	TRBJ1-6	CASSSNGGINSPLHF	TGCGCCAGCAGCTCGAACGGGGGCATTAATTCACCCCTCCACTTT
many	TRBD1	TRBV12-3/TRBV12-4	TRBJ2-5	CASSRDRGRGETQYF	TGTGCCAGCAGTCGGGACAGGGGGCGCGGAGAGACCCAGTACTTC
NA	NA	TRBV28	TRBJ2-3	CVSSFDSAEQYF	TGTGTCAGCAGTTTTGACTCGGCGGAGCAGTATTTT
many	NA	TRBV12-3/TRBV12-4	TRBJ1-1	CASSRHVGGATEAFF	TGTGCCAGCAGCCGACACGTTGGGGGGGCCACTGAAGCTTTCTTT
NA	NA	TRBV20-1	TRBJ2-1	CSARPDYNEQFF	TGCAGTGCTAGACCCGATTACAATGAGCAGTTCTTC
few	TRBD1	TRBV19	TRBJ1-5	CASRTGLNQPQHF	TGTGCCAGTAGGACAGGGCTCAATCAGCCCCAGCATTTT
few	TRBD1	TRBV24-1	TRBJ2-2	CATRQGSTGELFF	TGTGCCACTCGACAGGGATCCACCGGGGAGCTGTTTTTT
few	NA	TRBV5-6	TRBJ2-3	CASIGPTDTQYF	TGTGCCAGTATCGGCCCCACAGATACGCAGTATTTT
many	TRBD2	TRBV23-1	TRBJ2-3	CASSQTTIAGGPLKTDTQYF	TGCGCCAGCAGTCAGACGACAATAGCGGGAGGGCCCTTGAAGACAGATACGCAGTATTTT